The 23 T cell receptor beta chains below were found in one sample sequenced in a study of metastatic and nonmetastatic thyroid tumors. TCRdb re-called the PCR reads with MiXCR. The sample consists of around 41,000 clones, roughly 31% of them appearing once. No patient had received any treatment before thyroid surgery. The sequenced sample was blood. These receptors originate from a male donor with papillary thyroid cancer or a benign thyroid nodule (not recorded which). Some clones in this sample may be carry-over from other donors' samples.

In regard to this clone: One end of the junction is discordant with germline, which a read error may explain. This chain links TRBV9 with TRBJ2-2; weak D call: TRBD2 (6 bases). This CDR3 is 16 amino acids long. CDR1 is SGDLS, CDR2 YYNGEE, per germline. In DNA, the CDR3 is TGTGTCAGCAGCGTAGTAGGGCAGGGAGGCTCCGGGGAGCTGTTTTTT. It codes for CVSSVVGQGGSGELFF.

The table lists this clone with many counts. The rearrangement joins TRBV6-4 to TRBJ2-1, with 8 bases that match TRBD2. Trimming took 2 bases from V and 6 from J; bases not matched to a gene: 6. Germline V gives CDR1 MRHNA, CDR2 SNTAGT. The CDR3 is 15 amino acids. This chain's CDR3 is CASSDASGTSNEQFF. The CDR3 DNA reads TGTGCCAGCAGTGACGCCTCCGGGACTAGCAATGAGCAGTTCTTC.

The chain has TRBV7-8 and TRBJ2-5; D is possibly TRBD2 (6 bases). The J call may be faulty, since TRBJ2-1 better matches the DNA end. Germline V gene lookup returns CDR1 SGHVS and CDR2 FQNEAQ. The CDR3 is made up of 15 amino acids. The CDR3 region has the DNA TGTGCCAGCAGCGAGGTTGTGCGGGGCCACAATGAGCAGTTCTTC. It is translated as CASSEVVRGHNEQFF.

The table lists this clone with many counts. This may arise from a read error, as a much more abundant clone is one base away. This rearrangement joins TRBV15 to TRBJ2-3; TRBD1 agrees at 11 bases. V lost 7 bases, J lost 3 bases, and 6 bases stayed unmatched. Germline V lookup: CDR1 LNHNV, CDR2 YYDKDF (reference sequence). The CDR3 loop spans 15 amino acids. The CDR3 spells CATIMGTGGTDTQYF. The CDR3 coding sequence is TGTGCCACCATCATGGGGACAGGGGGGACAGATACGCAGTATTTT.

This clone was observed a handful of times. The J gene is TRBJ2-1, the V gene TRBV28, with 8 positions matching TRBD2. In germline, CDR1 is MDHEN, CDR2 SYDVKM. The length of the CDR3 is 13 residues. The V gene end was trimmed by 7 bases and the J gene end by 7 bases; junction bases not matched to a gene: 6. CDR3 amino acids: CASTETSANEQFF. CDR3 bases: TGTGCCAGCACCGAGACTAGCGCGAATGAGCAGTTCTTC.

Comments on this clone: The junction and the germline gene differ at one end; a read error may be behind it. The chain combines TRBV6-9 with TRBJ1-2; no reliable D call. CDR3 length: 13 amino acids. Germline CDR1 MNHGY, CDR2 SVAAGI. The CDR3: CASRYSSSGGYTF. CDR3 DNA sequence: TGTGCCAGCAGATATTCCAGCTCAGGAGGCTACACCTTC.

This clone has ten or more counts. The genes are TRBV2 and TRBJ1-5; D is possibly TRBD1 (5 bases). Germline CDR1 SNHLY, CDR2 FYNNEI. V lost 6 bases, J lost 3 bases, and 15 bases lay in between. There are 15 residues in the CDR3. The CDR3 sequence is CASSARGTLNQPQHF. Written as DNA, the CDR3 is TGTGCCAGCAGCGCGCGGGGGACTCTCAATCAGCCCCAGCATTTT.

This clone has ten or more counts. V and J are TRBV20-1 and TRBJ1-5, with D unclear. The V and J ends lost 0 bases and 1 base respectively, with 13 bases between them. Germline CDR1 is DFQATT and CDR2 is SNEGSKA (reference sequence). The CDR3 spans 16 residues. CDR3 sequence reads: CSARDSRKASNQPQHF. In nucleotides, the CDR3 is TGCAGTGCTAGAGATAGTAGGAAGGCGAGCAATCAGCCCCAGCATTTT.

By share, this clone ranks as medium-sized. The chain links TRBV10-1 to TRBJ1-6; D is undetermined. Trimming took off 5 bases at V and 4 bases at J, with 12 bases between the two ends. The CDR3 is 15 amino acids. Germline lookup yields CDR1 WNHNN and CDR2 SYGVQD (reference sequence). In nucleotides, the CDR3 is TGCGCCAGCAGTCCTCCCCCGGGGTATAATTCACCCCTCCACTTT. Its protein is CASSPPPGYNSPLHF.

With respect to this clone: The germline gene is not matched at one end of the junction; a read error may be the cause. This CDR3 is CASSLTFVENQYF. CDR3 coding DNA: TGTGCCAGCAGCTTAACTTTTGTTGAGAACCAGTACTTC. The V and J genes are TRBV7-3 and TRBJ2-5; D remains ambiguous. Germline V gene lookup returns CDR1 SGHTA and CDR2 FQGTGA. This CDR3 has 13 residues.

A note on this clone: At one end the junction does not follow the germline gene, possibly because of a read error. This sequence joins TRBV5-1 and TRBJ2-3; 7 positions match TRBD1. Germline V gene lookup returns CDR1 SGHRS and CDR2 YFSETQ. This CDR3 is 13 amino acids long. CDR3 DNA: TGCGACAGCAGCCCACAGGGGACGGATACGCATTATTTT. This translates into CDSSPQGTDTHYF.

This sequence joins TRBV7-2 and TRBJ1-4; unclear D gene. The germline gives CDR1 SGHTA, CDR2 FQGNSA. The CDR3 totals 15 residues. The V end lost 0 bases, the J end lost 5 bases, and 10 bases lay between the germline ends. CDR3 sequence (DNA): TGTGCCAGCAGCTTAGCAGGTAGCAGGAATGAAAAACTGTTTTTT. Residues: CASSLAGSRNEKLFF.

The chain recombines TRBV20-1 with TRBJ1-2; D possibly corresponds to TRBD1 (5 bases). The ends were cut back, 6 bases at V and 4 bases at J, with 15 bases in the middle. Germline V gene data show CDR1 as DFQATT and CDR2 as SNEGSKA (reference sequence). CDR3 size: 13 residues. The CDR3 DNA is TGCAGTGCACCACGCGACAGTTTCTATGGCTACACCTTC. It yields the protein CSAPRDSFYGYTF.

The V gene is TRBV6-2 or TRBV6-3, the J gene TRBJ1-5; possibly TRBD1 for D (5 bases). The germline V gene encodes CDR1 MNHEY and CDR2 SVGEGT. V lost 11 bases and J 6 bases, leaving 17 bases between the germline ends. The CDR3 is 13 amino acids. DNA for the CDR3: TGTGCCGTCAGGCGGGGGGGAGGTCAGCCCCAGCATTTT. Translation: CAVRRGGGQPQHF.

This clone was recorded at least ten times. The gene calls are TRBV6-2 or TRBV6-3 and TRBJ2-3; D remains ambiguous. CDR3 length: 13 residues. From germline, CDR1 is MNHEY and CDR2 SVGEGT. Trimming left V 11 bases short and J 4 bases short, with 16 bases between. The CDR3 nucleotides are TGTGCCGGTTCGAACACAGAGGCAGATACGCAGTATTTT. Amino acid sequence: CAGSNTEADTQYF.

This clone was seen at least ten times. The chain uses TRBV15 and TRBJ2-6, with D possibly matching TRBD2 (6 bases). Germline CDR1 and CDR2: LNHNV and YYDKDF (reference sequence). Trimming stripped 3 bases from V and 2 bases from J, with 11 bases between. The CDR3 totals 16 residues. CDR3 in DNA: TGTGCCACCAGCAGCACGGCGGGGACTGGGGCCAACGTCCTGACTTTC. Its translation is CATSSTAGTGANVLTF. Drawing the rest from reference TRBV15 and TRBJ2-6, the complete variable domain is DAMVIQNPRYQVTQFGKPVTLSCSQTLNHNVMYWYQQKSSQAPKLLFHYYDKDFNNEADTPDNFQSRRPNTSFCFLDIRSPGLGDTAMYLCATSSTAGTGANVLTFGAGSRLTVL.

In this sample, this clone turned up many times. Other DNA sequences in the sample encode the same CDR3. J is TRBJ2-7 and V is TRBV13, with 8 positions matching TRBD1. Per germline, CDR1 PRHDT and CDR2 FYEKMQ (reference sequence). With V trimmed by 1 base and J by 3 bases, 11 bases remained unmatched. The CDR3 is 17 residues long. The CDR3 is CASSLDGAAGGFYEQYF. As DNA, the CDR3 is TGTGCCAGCAGCTTAGATGGGGCGGCAGGGGGCTTCTACGAGCAGTACTTC.

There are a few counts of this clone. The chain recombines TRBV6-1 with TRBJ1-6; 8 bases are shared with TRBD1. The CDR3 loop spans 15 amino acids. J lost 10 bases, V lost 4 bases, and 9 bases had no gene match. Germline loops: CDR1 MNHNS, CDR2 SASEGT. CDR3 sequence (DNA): TGTGCCAGCAGTGTCCTTGACAGGGGAAACTCACCCCTCCACTTT. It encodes CASSVLDRGNSPLHF.

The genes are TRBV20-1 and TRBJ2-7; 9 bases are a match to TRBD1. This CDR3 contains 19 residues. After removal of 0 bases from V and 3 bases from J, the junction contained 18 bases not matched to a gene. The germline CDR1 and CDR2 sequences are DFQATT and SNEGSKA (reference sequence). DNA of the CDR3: TGCAGTGCTAGAGATACAATGGAAGAATGGACAGGGGTAAACTACGAGCAGTACTTC. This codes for CSARDTMEEWTGVNYEQYF.

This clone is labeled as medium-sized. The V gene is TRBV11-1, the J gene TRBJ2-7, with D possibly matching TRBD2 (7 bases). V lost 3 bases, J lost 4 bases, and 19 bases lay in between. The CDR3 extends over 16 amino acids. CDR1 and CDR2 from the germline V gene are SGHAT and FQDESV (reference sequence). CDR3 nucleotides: TGTGCCAGCAGCTTTGGGGGGCAAGCGGGACAATACGAGCAGTACTTC. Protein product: CASSFGGQAGQYEQYF. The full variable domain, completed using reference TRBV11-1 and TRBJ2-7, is EAEVAQSPRYKITEKSQAVAFWCDPISGHATLYWYRQILGQGPELLVQFQDESVVDDSQLPKDRFSAERLKGVDSTLKIQPAELGDSAMYLCASSFGGQAGQYEQYFGPGTRLTVT.

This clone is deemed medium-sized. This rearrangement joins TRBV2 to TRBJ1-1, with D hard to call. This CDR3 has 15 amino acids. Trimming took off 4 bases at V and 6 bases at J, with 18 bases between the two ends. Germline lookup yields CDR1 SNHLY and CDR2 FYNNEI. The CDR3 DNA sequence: TGTGCCAGCAGTGTCCCGGGTTTGACCGGCGCTGAAGCTTTCTTT. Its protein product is CASSVPGLTGAEAFF. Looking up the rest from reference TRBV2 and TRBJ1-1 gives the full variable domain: EPEVTQTPSHQVTQMGQEVILRCVPISNHLYFYWYRQILGQKVEFLVSFYNNEISEKSEIFDDQFSVERPDGSNFTLKIRSTKLEDSAMYFCASSVPGLTGAEAFFGQGTRLTVV.

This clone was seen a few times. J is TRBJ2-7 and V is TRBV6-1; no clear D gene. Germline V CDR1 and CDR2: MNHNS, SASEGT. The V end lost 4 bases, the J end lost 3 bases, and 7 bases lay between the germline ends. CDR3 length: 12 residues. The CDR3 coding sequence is TGTGCCAGCAGTGTAAACGGCTACGAGCAGTACTTC. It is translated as CASSVNGYEQYF.

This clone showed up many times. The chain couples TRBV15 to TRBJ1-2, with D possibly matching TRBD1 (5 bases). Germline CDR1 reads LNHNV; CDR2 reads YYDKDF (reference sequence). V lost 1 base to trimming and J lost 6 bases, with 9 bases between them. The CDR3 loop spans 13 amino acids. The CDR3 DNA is TGTGCCACCAGCAGAGCAATGGGGGATGGCTACACCTTC. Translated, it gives CATSRAMGDGYTF.